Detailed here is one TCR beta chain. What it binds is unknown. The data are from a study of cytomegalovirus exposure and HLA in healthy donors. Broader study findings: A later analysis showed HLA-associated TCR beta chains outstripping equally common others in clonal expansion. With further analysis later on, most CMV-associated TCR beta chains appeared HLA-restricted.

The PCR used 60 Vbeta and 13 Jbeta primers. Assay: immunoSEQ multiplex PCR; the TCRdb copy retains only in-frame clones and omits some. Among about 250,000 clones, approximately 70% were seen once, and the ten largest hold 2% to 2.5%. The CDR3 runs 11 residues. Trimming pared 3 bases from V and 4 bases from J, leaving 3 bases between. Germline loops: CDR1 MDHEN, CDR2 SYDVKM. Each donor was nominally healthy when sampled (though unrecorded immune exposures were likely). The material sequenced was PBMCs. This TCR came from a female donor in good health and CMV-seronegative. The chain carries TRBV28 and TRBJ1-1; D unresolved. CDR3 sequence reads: CASSLSTEAFF. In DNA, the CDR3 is TGTGCCAGCAGTTTGAGCACTGAAGCTTTCTTT.